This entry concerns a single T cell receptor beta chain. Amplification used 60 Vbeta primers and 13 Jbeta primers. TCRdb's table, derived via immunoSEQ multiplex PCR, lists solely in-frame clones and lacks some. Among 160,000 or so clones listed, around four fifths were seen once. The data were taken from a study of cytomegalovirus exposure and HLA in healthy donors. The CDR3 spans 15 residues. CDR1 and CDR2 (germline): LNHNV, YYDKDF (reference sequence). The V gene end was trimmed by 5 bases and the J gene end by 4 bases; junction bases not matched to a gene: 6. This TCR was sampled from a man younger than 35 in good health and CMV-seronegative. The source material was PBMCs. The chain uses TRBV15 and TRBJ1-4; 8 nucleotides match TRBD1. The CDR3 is CATSGWTGNNEKLFF. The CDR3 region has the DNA TGTGCCACCAGCGGATGGACAGGGAATAATGAAAAACTGTTTTTT.